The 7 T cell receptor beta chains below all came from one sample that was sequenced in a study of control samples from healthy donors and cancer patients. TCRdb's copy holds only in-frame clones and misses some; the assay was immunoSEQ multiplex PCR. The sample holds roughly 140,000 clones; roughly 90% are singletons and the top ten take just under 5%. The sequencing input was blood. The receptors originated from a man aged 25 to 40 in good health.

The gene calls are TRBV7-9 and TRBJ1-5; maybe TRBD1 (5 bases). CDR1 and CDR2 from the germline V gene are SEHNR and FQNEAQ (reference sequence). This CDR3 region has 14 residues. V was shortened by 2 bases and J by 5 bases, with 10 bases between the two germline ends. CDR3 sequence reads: CASSLSTGDQPQHF. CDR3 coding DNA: TGTGCCAGCAGCTTATCAACGGGGGATCAGCCCCAGCATTTT.

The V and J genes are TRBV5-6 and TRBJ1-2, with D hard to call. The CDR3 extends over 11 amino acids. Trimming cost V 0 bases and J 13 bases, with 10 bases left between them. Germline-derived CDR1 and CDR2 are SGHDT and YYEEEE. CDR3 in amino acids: CASSLGAFCTF. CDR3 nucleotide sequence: TGTGCCAGCAGCTTGGGAGCATTTTGCACCTTC.

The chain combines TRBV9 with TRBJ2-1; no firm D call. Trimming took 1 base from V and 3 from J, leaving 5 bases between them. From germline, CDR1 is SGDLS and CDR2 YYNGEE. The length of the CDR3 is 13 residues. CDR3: CASSVSHYNEQFF. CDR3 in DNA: TGTGCCAGCAGCGTATCCCACTACAATGAGCAGTTCTTC.

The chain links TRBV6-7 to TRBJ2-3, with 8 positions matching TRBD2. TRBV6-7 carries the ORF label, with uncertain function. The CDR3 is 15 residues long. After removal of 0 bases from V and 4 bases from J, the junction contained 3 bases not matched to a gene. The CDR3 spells CASSYSQRGPDTQYF. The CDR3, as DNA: TGTGCCAGCAGTTACTCTCAGCGGGGGCCAGATACGCAGTATTTT.

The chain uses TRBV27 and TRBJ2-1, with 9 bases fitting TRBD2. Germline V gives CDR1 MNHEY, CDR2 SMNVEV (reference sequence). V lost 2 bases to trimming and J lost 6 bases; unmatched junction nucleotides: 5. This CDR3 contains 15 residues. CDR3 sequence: CASSLLAGGANEQFF. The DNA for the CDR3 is TGTGCCAGCAGTTTACTCGCGGGGGGGGCCAATGAGCAGTTCTTC.

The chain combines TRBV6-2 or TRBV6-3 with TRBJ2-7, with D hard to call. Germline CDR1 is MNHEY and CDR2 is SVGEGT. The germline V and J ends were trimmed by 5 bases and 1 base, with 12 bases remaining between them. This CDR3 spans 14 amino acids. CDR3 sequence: CASSEWPLSYEQYF. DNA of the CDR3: TGTGCCAGCAGTGAGTGGCCGCTATCCTACGAGCAGTACTTC.

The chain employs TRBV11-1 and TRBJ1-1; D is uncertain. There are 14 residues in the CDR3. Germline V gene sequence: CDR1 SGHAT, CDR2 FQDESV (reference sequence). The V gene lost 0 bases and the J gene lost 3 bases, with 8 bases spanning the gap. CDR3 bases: TGTGCCAGCAGCTTAGCTGAAACGGACACTGAAGCTTTCTTT. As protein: CASSLAETDTEAFF.